Shown below are 19 T cell receptor beta chains from a single sample sequenced in a study of blood T cell repertoires in COVID-19. This table comes from immunoSEQ multiplex PCR, and its TCRdb copy is limited to in-frame clones, with some not included. The data show over 200,000 clones, 80% to 85% seen once. The sequenced sample was peripheral blood. The receptors originated from a man between 45 and 60 years old with active or convalescent COVID-19.

This chain uses TRBV7-9 with TRBJ1-4, with D tentatively TRBD1 (6 bases). The CDR3 totals 15 residues. The V end was cut by 2 bases, the J end by 4 bases, with 11 bases between. In germline, CDR1 is SEHNR, CDR2 FQNEAQ (reference sequence). DNA for the CDR3: TGTGCCAGCAGCTTAATGGACAGCCGTAATGAAAAACTGTTTTTT. It encodes CASSLMDSRNEKLFF.

This clone showed up just once. V and J are TRBV29-1 and TRBJ1-2; no definite D call. Germline assignment: CDR1 SQVTM and CDR2 ANQGSEA. The CDR3 has 15 amino acids. Between the trimmed V and J ends, which lost 1 base and 5 bases, there was a span of 17 bases. The CDR3 nucleotides are TGCAGCGTTGAAGGGGTCGGCAGGTTGAATTATGGCTACACCTTC. Protein product: CSVEGVGRLNYGYTF.

The chain uses TRBV30 and TRBJ1-1; TRBD1 might be the D (5 bases). CDR3 length: 13 amino acids. V lost 5 bases and J 6 bases, leaving 16 bases between the germline ends. Germline CDR1 GTSNPN, CDR2 SVGIG (reference sequence). The CDR3 DNA follows: TGTGCCTGGGCCGCAGGGTCAGCCCCTGAAGCTTTCTTT. Its translation is CAWAAGSAPEAFF.

The chain is built from TRBV2 and TRBJ2-3; D perhaps matches TRBD2 (5 bases). V lost 8 bases and J 3 bases, leaving 15 bases between the germline ends. The CDR3 has 14 amino acids. The germline CDR1 and CDR2 sequences are SNHLY and FYNNEI. The CDR3 loop reads CASRAERFTDTQYF. The CDR3 DNA reads TGTGCCAGCCGGGCAGAGCGGTTTACAGATACGCAGTATTTT.

The chain is built from TRBV7-8 and TRBJ1-1, with TRBD1 as a possible D gene (6 bases). CDR1 SGHVS and CDR2 FQNEAQ come from the germline V gene. The CDR3 covers 15 residues. Trimming left V 8 bases short and J 0 bases short, with 16 bases between. The CDR3: CASGGAVVMNTEAFF. In DNA, the CDR3 is TGTGCCAGCGGGGGGGCGGTAGTTATGAACACTGAAGCTTTCTTT.

The chain uses TRBV7-9 and TRBJ1-4, with a weak D call TRBD1 (5 bases). The length of the CDR3 is 15 residues. V was shortened by 5 bases and J by 5 bases, with 15 bases between the two germline ends. CDR1 is SEHNR and CDR2 is FQNEAQ in the germline V gene (reference sequence). CDR3 bases: TGTGCCAGCAGCCCCCGGGGGGAGCGGAATGAAAAACTGTTTTTT. Translated, it gives CASSPRGERNEKLFF.

The V gene is TRBV7-6, the J gene TRBJ2-3, with TRBD2 identical over 14 bases. V dropped 1 base and J dropped 3; count of bases not matched to a gene: 3. Per germline, CDR1 SGHVS and CDR2 FNYEAQ. The CDR3 is 17 residues long. The CDR3 loop is CASSLGLAGGLTDTQYF. Written as DNA, the CDR3 is TGTGCCAGCAGCTTAGGACTAGCGGGGGGGTTAACAGATACGCAGTATTTT.

The chain employs TRBV4-1 and TRBJ2-2, with 16 positions matching TRBD2. This CDR3 contains 20 residues. Germline values: CDR1 MGHRA, CDR2 YSYEKL. V was clipped by 0 bases and J by 2 bases; unmatched bases: 6. The CDR3 sequence is CASSQDPGLAGGRNTGELFF. DNA for the CDR3: TGCGCCAGCAGCCAAGATCCGGGACTAGCGGGGGGGCGTAACACCGGGGAGCTGTTTTTT.

The rearrangement joins TRBV4-1 to TRBJ2-3, with 11 positions matching TRBD2. The V gene's germline CDR1 is MGHRA and CDR2 YSYEKL. J was trimmed by 4 bases and V by 3 bases; bases with no gene match: 3. The CDR3 length is 15 residues. CDR3 nucleotides: TGCGCCAGCAGCCAGATGGGACTAGCGGCAGATACGCAGTATTTT. As protein: CASSQMGLAADTQYF.

The J gene is TRBJ1-2, the V gene TRBV5-6, with D perhaps TRBD1 (6 bases). The germline V and J ends were trimmed by 2 bases and 7 bases, with 15 bases remaining between them. From germline, CDR1 is SGHDT and CDR2 YYEEEE. This CDR3 spans 14 amino acids. The CDR3 is CASSLPQGKGGYTF. For the CDR3, the DNA is TGTGCCAGCAGCTTACCCCAGGGGAAGGGTGGCTACACCTTC.

The chain carries TRBV5-1 and TRBJ2-2; a possible D gene is TRBD1 (6 bases). V lost 0 bases to trimming and J lost 1 base, with 16 bases between them. This CDR3 spans 18 amino acids. Germline assignment: CDR1 SGHRS and CDR2 YFSETQ. CDR3 sequence: CASSLAVAGARNTGELFF. CDR3 coding DNA: TGCGCCAGCAGCTTGGCCGTGGCAGGGGCTAGGAACACCGGGGAGCTGTTTTTT. The complete variable domain, with remaining parts taken from reference TRBV5-1 and TRBJ2-2, reads KAGVTQTPRYLIKTRGQQVTLSCSPISGHRSVSWYQQTPGQGLQFLFEYFSETQRNKGNFPGRFSGRQFSNSRSEMNVSTLELGDSALYLCASSLAVAGARNTGELFFGEGSRLTVL.

The rearrangement links TRBV3-1 (or the pseudogene TRBV3-2) to TRBJ1-2; D is uncertain. This CDR3 is 13 amino acids long. The V gene's germline CDR1 is LGHDT and CDR2 YNNKEL (reference sequence). With 4 bases removed from V and 6 bases from J, the gap between germline ends came to 12 bases. CDR3 sequence reads: CASSPRGLDGYTF. Here the CDR3 DNA reads TGTGCCAGCAGCCCCCGAGGGCTGGATGGCTACACCTTC.

CDR3 protein: CASSLGLYEQYF. DNA for the CDR3: TGTGCCAGCAGTTTGGGCCTCTACGAGCAGTACTTC. This rearrangement joins TRBV28 to TRBJ2-7; no definite D call. Per germline, CDR1 MDHEN and CDR2 SYDVKM. CDR3 length: 12 residues. The V end lost 3 bases, the J end lost 3 bases, and 6 bases lay between the germline ends.

This sequence joins TRBV4-2 and TRBJ2-5; TRBD2 agrees at 9 bases. The CDR3 covers 16 residues. Germline assignment: CDR1 LGHNA and CDR2 YNFKEQ. The V segment lost 3 bases and the J segment 5 bases; nucleotides outside the gene matches: 10. This CDR3 is CASSQAGGGSGETQYF. The CDR3, as DNA: TGTGCCAGCAGCCAGGCGGGAGGGGGCTCAGGGGAGACCCAGTACTTC.

The chain uses TRBV2 and TRBJ1-2; D may be TRBD1 (5 bases). Looked up from germline, CDR1 is SNHLY and CDR2 is FYNNEI. Deletions cut 1 base from V and 1 base from J, with 13 bases between. This CDR3 region has 16 residues. The CDR3: CASSEGMGLSNYGYTF. The CDR3 nucleotides read TGTGCCAGCAGTGAAGGGATGGGACTGAGTAACTATGGCTACACCTTC.

The V and J genes are TRBV4-1 and TRBJ2-7, with D unclear. Germline assignment: CDR1 MGHRA and CDR2 YSYEKL. The CDR3 loop spans 14 amino acids. Trimming removed 0 bases at V and 2 bases at J, with 8 bases between. CDR3 bases: TGCGCCAGCAGCCAAGAGGGCAGTACCTACGAGCAGTACTTC. Its translation is CASSQEGSTYEQYF.

This rearrangement joins TRBV13 to TRBJ2-3; unclear D gene. V lost 5 bases and J lost 0, with 18 bases in between. From germline, CDR1 is PRHDT and CDR2 FYEKMQ (reference sequence). The CDR3 has 17 amino acids. The CDR3 region has the DNA TGTGCCAGCAGCCCCACGACTCTTACCTCTAGCACAGATACGCAGTATTTT. Amino acids: CASSPTTLTSSTDTQYF.

This chain uses TRBV30 with TRBJ1-2; 9 bases line up with TRBD1. Germline loops: CDR1 GTSNPN, CDR2 SVGIG (reference sequence). This CDR3 has 14 amino acids. The ends lost 3 bases at V and 6 bases at J; junction bases unmatched: 8. CDR3 bases: TGTGCCTGGAGGCACGGGACAGGGAGGGATGGCTACACCTTC. Its protein is CAWRHGTGRDGYTF.

CDR3 amino acids: CAISEATSGVRTDTQYF. As DNA, the CDR3 is TGTGCCATCAGTGAGGCAACTAGCGGGGTCCGCACAGATACGCAGTATTTT. The V gene is TRBV10-3, the J gene TRBJ2-3, with 10 bases that match TRBD2. The CDR3 runs 17 residues. Germline lookup yields CDR1 ENHRY and CDR2 SYGVKD. V lost 2 bases, J lost 1 base, and 6 bases stayed unmatched.